The 24 T cell receptor beta chains in this list originate from one sample, sequenced in a study of cytomegalovirus exposure and HLA in healthy donors. It was with 60 Vbeta and 13 Jbeta primers that the PCR ran. Clones were sequenced by immunoSEQ multiplex PCR, and TCRdb holds only the in-frame ones, with some missing. The table lists 150,000 to 200,000 clones, around four fifths of them singletons. What was sequenced was PBMCs. The receptors stem from a woman younger than 45 in good health and CMV-seronegative.

The V gene is TRBV19, the J gene TRBJ1-3; 9 bases align to TRBD1. There are 18 residues in the CDR3. V lost 3 bases and J lost 0; bases outside the gene matches: 9. Germline V lookup: CDR1 LNHDA, CDR2 SQIVND (reference sequence). CDR3 protein: CASSMIGTGKVSGNTIYF. The CDR3 nucleotides read TGTGCCAGTAGTATGATCGGGACAGGGAAGGTCTCTGGAAACACCATATATTTT.

The genes are TRBV28 and TRBJ1-4; 9 bases fit TRBD1. The germline V gene encodes CDR1 MDHEN and CDR2 SYDVKM. After removal of 2 bases from V and 7 bases from J, the junction contained 8 bases not matched to a gene. The length of the CDR3 is 16 residues. In DNA, the CDR3 is TGTGCCAGCAGTTTAACCGGACAGGGGATGGGTGAAAAACTGTTTTTT. This codes for CASSLTGQGMGEKLFF.

The chain carries TRBV5-1 and TRBJ2-5; a possible D gene is TRBD2 (5 bases). V shed 4 bases and J shed 3 bases, with 13 bases lying between them. The germline V gene encodes CDR1 SGHRS and CDR2 YFSETQ. This CDR3 spans 14 amino acids. The CDR3 loop is CASSPSPGEETQYF. Here the CDR3 DNA reads TGCGCCAGCAGCCCGAGTCCCGGGGAAGAGACCCAGTACTTC.

This clone was seen a few times. V is TRBV2 and J is TRBJ1-1; D is perhaps TRBD1 (6 bases). Trimming removed 5 bases from V and 10 bases from J, with 14 bases in between. The germline V gene has CDR1 SNHLY and CDR2 FYNNEI. This CDR3 contains 12 residues. As DNA, the CDR3 is TGTGCCAGCAGTCTACAGGGTGCGCCAGCTTTCTTT. Encoded protein: CASSLQGAPAFF. Full variable domain (remainder filled in from reference TRBV2 and TRBJ1-1): EPEVTQTPSHQVTQMGQEVILRCVPISNHLYFYWYRQILGQKVEFLVSFYNNEISEKSEIFDDQFSVERPDGSNFTLKIRSTKLEDSAMYFCASSLQGAPAFFGQGTRLTVV.

The genes are TRBV11-1 and TRBJ1-2, with 9 bases that match TRBD1. Germline CDR1 is SGHAT and CDR2 is FQDESV (reference sequence). The CDR3 is 15 amino acids. The J segment lost 2 bases and the V segment lost 5 bases, leaving 6 bases of the junction unmatched. The CDR3 sequence: CASSPRQGVNYGYTF. In DNA, the CDR3 is TGTGCCAGCAGCCCCCGACAGGGGGTGAACTATGGCTACACCTTC.

The gene calls are TRBV6-1 and TRBJ1-1, with TRBD1 matching 8 bases. Germline trimming cut 3 bases from V and 9 bases from J; bases unmatched to any gene: 3. This CDR3 has 12 residues. CDR1 and CDR2 (germline): MNHNS, SASEGT. CDR3: CASSEGRGQAFF. The CDR3 DNA reads TGTGCCAGCAGTGAGGGCAGGGGGCAAGCTTTCTTT.

The chain couples TRBV18 to TRBJ1-3; tentatively, D is TRBD1 (6 bases). The CDR3 consists of 14 residues. From germline, CDR1 is KGHSH and CDR2 LQKENI. The V end was cut by 5 bases, the J end by 4 bases, with 12 bases between. The CDR3 coding sequence is TGTGCCAGCTCAATCGGGACACTGGGAAACACCATATATTTT. This encodes CASSIGTLGNTIYF. Together with reference TRBV18 and TRBJ1-3, the CDR3 gives the full variable domain: NAGVMQNPRHLVRRRGQEARLRCSPMKGHSHVYWYRQLPEEGLKFMVYLQKENIIDESGMPKERFSAEFPKEGPSILRIQQVVRGDSAAYFCASSIGTLGNTIYFGEGSWLTVV.

In this sample, this clone turned up once. V is TRBV5-1 and J is TRBJ2-7, with 10 positions matching TRBD1. With 5 bases clipped from V and 6 bases from J, the junction kept 14 bases outside the gene matches. Germline values: CDR1 SGHRS, CDR2 YFSETQ. CDR3 length equals 16 residues. In DNA form, the CDR3 reads TGCGCCAGCAGTTCCCAACTCTCCGGGACAGGGGTCGAGCAGTACTTC. Its protein product is CASSSQLSGTGVEQYF. The full variable domain, with the rest looked up from reference TRBV5-1 and TRBJ2-7, is KAGVTQTPRYLIKTRGQQVTLSCSPISGHRSVSWYQQTPGQGLQFLFEYFSETQRNKGNFPGRFSGRQFSNSRSEMNVSTLELGDSALYLCASSSQLSGTGVEQYFGPGTRLTVT.

The chain joins TRBV28 to TRBJ1-2, with D maybe TRBD1 (6 bases). This CDR3 is 12 amino acids long. Germline V gene sequence: CDR1 MDHEN, CDR2 SYDVKM. V shed 5 bases and J shed 7 bases, with 11 bases lying between them. CDR3 protein: CASSEDRPGYTF. The CDR3 nucleotides read TGTGCCAGCAGTGAGGACAGACCTGGCTACACCTTC.

This clone has only a few counts. The CDR3 here is CASSPLESGEQYF. In DNA, the CDR3 is TGTGCCAGCAGCCCGCTTGAATCCGGCGAGCAGTACTTC. This chain joins TRBV7-9 and TRBJ2-7; D is ambiguous. The CDR3 is 13 amino acids. V was clipped by 5 bases and J by 6 bases, with 14 bases between them. The V gene's germline CDR1 is SEHNR and CDR2 FQNEAQ (reference sequence).

CDR3 sequence: CSVASRQGANTGELFF. CDR3 DNA: TGCAGCGTTGCGTCGCGGCAGGGGGCCAACACCGGGGAGCTGTTTTTT. The genes are TRBV29-1 and TRBJ2-2; 8 bases align to TRBD1. This CDR3 is 16 amino acids long. Germline assignment: CDR1 SQVTM and CDR2 ANQGSEA. The V gene end was trimmed by 4 bases and the J gene end by 2 bases; junction bases not matched to a gene: 9.

This chain links TRBV2 with TRBJ2-7; 9 nucleotides match TRBD1. The CDR3 runs 14 residues. Germline values: CDR1 SNHLY, CDR2 FYNNEI. V lost 6 bases and J lost 4; bases outside the gene matches: 7. The CDR3: CASSADRGSYEQYF. CDR3 sequence (DNA): TGTGCCAGCAGCGCGGACAGGGGAAGTTACGAGCAGTACTTC.

CDR3 nucleotide sequence: TGTGCCAGCGCGGGGGGAGGTATAGTAGACATTCAGTACTTC. Translating gives CASAGGGIVDIQYF. This chain joins TRBV6-6 and TRBJ2-4; 8 nucleotides align to TRBD2. Germline V CDR1 and CDR2: MNHNY, SVGAGI (reference sequence). This CDR3 has 14 amino acids. Trimming took 8 bases from V and 8 from J; bases not matched to a gene: 11.

This clone was recorded only once. This chain links TRBV14 with TRBJ1-1; D is unresolved. CDR1 is SGHDN and CDR2 is FVKESK in the germline V gene. The CDR3 consists of 13 residues. V was pared by 4 bases and J by 6 bases, with 12 bases between. For the CDR3, the DNA is TGTGCCAGCAGCCGCATCCGAACTTCTGAAGCTTTCTTT. This sequence encodes CASSRIRTSEAFF. Complete variable domain (other parts from reference TRBV14 and TRBJ1-1): EAGVTQFPSHSVIEKGQTVTLRCDPISGHDNLYWYRRVMGKEIKFLLHFVKESKQDESGMPNNRFLAERTGGTYSTLKVQPAELEDSGVYFCASSRIRTSEAFFGQGTRLTVV.

The rearrangement uses TRBV25-1 and TRBJ1-2, with unresolved D. V was clipped by 6 bases and J by 2 bases, with 16 bases between them. CDR1 and CDR2 (germline): MGHDK, SYGVNS. The CDR3 is 15 amino acids. This CDR3 is CASRSDLPGNYGYTF. CDR3 nucleotides: TGTGCCAGCAGGTCGGACCTGCCGGGGAACTATGGCTACACCTTC.

The chain joins TRBV30 to TRBJ1-1, with D possibly TRBD1 on 5 matching bases. Germline V gives CDR1 GTSNPN, CDR2 SVGIG (reference sequence). The CDR3 sequence is 15 residues long. Trimming left V 2 bases short and J 4 bases short, with 17 bases between. CDR3 sequence: CAWSLRGLGSTEAFF. The CDR3, as DNA: TGTGCCTGGAGTCTTCGGGGGTTAGGGAGCACTGAAGCTTTCTTT.

V is TRBV6-6 and J is TRBJ2-1, with 10 positions matching TRBD2. V lost 6 bases and J lost 12; bases outside the gene matches: 2. Germline V gene data show CDR1 as MNHNY and CDR2 as SVGAGI (reference sequence). This CDR3 is 11 amino acids long. The CDR3 nucleotides are TGTGCCAGCAGGGCTAGCGGGAGGCAGTTCTTC. This translates into CASRASGRQFF.

CDR3 bases: TGTGCCAGCTCACCCGGGACCCGGGAGGAAAAACTGTTTTTT. It is translated as CASSPGTREEKLFF. The chain uses TRBV18 and TRBJ1-4, with D possibly TRBD1 on 5 matching bases. Germline-derived CDR1 and CDR2 are KGHSH and LQKENI. The CDR3 length is 14 residues. Deletions cut 3 bases from V and 8 bases from J, with 13 bases between. Based on the CDR3 plus reference TRBV18 and TRBJ1-4, the full variable domain is NAGVMQNPRHLVRRRGQEARLRCSPMKGHSHVYWYRQLPEEGLKFMVYLQKENIIDESGMPKERFSAEFPKEGPSILRIQQVVRGDSAAYFCASSPGTREEKLFFGSGTQLSVL.

The V and J genes are TRBV14 and TRBJ1-1; D might be TRBD1 (6 bases). The germline V gene has CDR1 SGHDN and CDR2 FVKESK. There are 12 residues in the CDR3. V was clipped by 1 base and J by 11 bases, with 11 bases between them. In DNA, the CDR3 is TGTGCCAGCAGCCAAGGAACAGGGTCGGCTTTCTTT. It yields the protein CASSQGTGSAFF.

V is TRBV7-6 and J is TRBJ2-1, with a weak D call TRBD2 (7 bases). This CDR3 has 18 residues. Per germline, CDR1 SGHVS and CDR2 FNYEAQ. V was cut by 5 bases and J by 2 bases, with 22 bases left in between. CDR3 loop: CASSVPKGGAPPYNEQFF. CDR3 DNA sequence: TGTGCCAGCAGCGTACCAAAGGGGGGGGCTCCACCCTACAATGAGCAGTTCTTC.

This chain joins TRBV7-8 and TRBJ1-1, with TRBD1 as a possible D gene (5 bases). The germline V gene has CDR1 SGHVS and CDR2 FQNEAQ. Trimming removed 4 bases at V and 4 bases at J, with 10 bases between. The CDR3 length is 13 residues. CDR3: CASSSKRGTEAFF. CDR3 nucleotides: TGTGCCAGCAGCTCGAAAAGGGGCACTGAAGCTTTCTTT.

The chain employs TRBV2 and TRBJ2-1; no definite D call. The germline V gene has CDR1 SNHLY and CDR2 FYNNEI. The germline V and J ends were trimmed by 2 bases and 4 bases, with 9 bases remaining between them. The CDR3 extends over 14 amino acids. CDR3 sequence (DNA): TGTGCCAGCAGTGAAAAGATAGAATACAATGAGCAGTTCTTC. Its translation is CASSEKIEYNEQFF.

This clone was recorded only once. J is TRBJ1-6 and V is TRBV28; D is unclear. The CDR3 length is 12 residues. V lost 3 bases, J lost 8 bases, and 5 bases lay in between. Germline lookup yields CDR1 MDHEN and CDR2 SYDVKM. Here the CDR3 reads CASSLQYSPLHF. In DNA form, the CDR3 reads TGTGCCAGCAGTTTGCAGTATTCACCCCTCCACTTT. The whole variable domain, remainder taken from reference TRBV28 and TRBJ1-6, is DVKVTQSSRYLVKRTGEKVFLECVQDMDHENMFWYRQDPGLGLRLIYFSYDVKMKEKGDIPEGYSVSREKKERFSLILESASTNQTSMYLCASSLQYSPLHFGNGTRLTVT.

The V and J genes are TRBV13 and TRBJ2-3, with D maybe TRBD2 (7 bases). This CDR3 has 15 amino acids. V shed 7 bases and J shed 5 bases, with 19 bases lying between them. CDR1 is PRHDT, CDR2 FYEKMQ, per germline (reference sequence). CDR3 amino acids: CASIPGRGGGDTQYF. In DNA form, the CDR3 reads TGTGCCAGCATCCCGGGCAGGGGCGGGGGAGATACGCAGTATTTT. Drawing the rest from reference TRBV13 and TRBJ2-3, the complete variable domain is AAGVIQSPRHLIKEKRETATLKCYPIPRHDTVYWYQQGPGQDPQFLISFYEKMQSDKGSIPDRFSAQQFSDYHSELNMSSLELGDSALYFCASIPGRGGGDTQYFGPGTRLTVL.